The 9 T cell receptor beta chains below were found in one sample sequenced in a study of CD8 T cells in Susac syndrome. RNA amounts of roughly 0.45 to 1 ug underwent reverse transcription with random hexamers. TCRdb reprocessed the immunoSEQ multiplex PCR reads with MiXCR, giving one entry per CDR3 protein. The data hold over 95,000 distinct CDR3 sequences, with about nine tenths observed a single time. The sample comprised CD8+ T cells from PBMCs. Source of these receptors: a human donor in good health.

The rearrangement joins TRBV20-1 to TRBJ2-3, with 14 bases matching TRBD2. Germline V lookup: CDR1 DFQATT, CDR2 SNEGSKA (reference sequence). Trimming removed 0 bases from V and 7 bases from J; junction bases left unmatched: 6. There are 16 residues in the CDR3. This CDR3 reads CSAREPGLAGDNTQYF. CDR3 DNA sequence: TGCAGTGCTAGAGAACCGGGACTAGCGGGAGACAATACGCAGTATTTT.

The chain joins TRBV5-1 to TRBJ1-2; tentatively, D is TRBD1 (5 bases). This CDR3 has 16 residues. Trimming removed 3 bases from V and 6 bases from J, with 21 bases in between. From germline, CDR1 is SGHRS and CDR2 YFSETQ. CDR3 in amino acids: CASSWQTSVRANGYTF. CDR3 sequence (DNA): TGCGCCAGCAGCTGGCAGACTTCGGTCAGGGCTAATGGCTACACCTTC.

The chain joins TRBV2 to TRBJ2-7; D gene uncertain. The V and J ends lost 4 bases and 1 base respectively, with 5 bases between them. The CDR3 spans 12 residues. Germline CDR1 SNHLY, CDR2 FYNNEI. For the CDR3, the DNA is TGTGCCAGCAGTGCACAGTCCTACGAGCAGTACTTC. Translated, it gives CASSAQSYEQYF.

V and J are TRBV4-1 and TRBJ1-6, with D possibly being TRBD1 (5 bases). This CDR3 has 17 residues. The germline V gene encodes CDR1 MGHRA and CDR2 YSYEKL. V lost 4 bases and J 4 bases, leaving 17 bases between the germline ends. CDR3 DNA sequence: TGCGCCAGCAGCCCGAACCAAGACAGAGAGTATAATTCACCCCTCCACTTT. As protein: CASSPNQDREYNSPLHF.

CDR3 amino acids: CASRKGPDPTGELFF. The CDR3 nucleotides read TGTGCCAGCAGGAAGGGCCCGGACCCGACCGGGGAGCTGTTTTTT. V usage is TRBV7-7 and J usage is TRBJ2-2, with unresolved D. Trimming removed 6 bases at V and 5 bases at J, with 16 bases between. The CDR3 runs to 15 residues. Germline V lookup: CDR1 SSHAT, CDR2 FNYEAQ (reference sequence). The full variable domain, its missing parts supplied by reference TRBV7-7 and TRBJ2-2, is GAGVSQSPRYKVTKRGQDVTLRCDPISSHATLYWYQQALGQGPEFLTYFNYEAQPDKSGLPSDRFSAERPEGSISTLTIQRTEQRDSAMYRCASRKGPDPTGELFFGEGSRLTVL.

This chain uses TRBV6-1 with TRBJ2-7; TRBD2 is a possible D gene (6 bases). V lost 8 bases and J lost 7, with 12 bases in between. The CDR3 runs to 11 residues. Per the germline V gene, CDR1 is MNHNS and CDR2 is SASEGT. The CDR3 sequence is CASRLEREQYF. In DNA form, the CDR3 reads TGTGCCAGCCGACTAGAGAGGGAGCAGTACTTC.

This chain connects TRBV24-1 to TRBJ2-1; a possible D gene is TRBD1 (5 bases). Germline loops: CDR1 KGHDR, CDR2 SFDVKD. The CDR3 contains 14 residues. Trimming pared 5 bases from V and 0 bases from J, leaving 7 bases between. The CDR3 bases are TGTGCCACCAGTGGGACACCCTCCTACAATGAGCAGTTCTTC. Protein sequence: CATSGTPSYNEQFF.

The rearrangement joins TRBV21-1 to TRBJ2-7; the D call of TRBD1 is as the table states it, not checked on the DNA. TRBV21-1 is given as a pseudogene. CDR3 size: 13 residues. The CDR3 DNA is TGTGCCAGCGCTATACCACGGGGCCACGAGCAGTACTTC. It specifies CASAIPRGHEQYF.

The chain links TRBV6-1 to TRBJ1-5, with D tentatively TRBD1 (5 bases). The V end was cut by 6 bases, the J end by 7 bases, with 22 bases between. Germline loops: CDR1 MNHNS, CDR2 SASEGT. The length of the CDR3 is 16 residues. This CDR3 reads CASSENQGSRGQPQHF. The CDR3 region has the DNA TGTGCCAGCAGCGAAAACCAGGGATCGCGGGGGCAGCCCCAGCATTTT.